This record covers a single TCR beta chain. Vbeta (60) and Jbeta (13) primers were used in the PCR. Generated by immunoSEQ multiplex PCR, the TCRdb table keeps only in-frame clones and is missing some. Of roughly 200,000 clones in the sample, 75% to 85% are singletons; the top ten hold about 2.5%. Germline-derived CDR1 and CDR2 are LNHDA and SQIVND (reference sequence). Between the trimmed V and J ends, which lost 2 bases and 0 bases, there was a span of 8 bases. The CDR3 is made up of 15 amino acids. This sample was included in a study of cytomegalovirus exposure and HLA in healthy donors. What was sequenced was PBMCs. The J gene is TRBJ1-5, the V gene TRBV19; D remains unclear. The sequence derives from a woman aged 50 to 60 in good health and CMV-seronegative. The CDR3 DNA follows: TGTGCCAGTAGTATAATCCATCATAGCAATCAGCCCCAGCATTTT. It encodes CASSIIHHSNQPQHF. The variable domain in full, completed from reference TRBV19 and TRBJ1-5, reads DGGITQSPKYLFRKEGQNVTLSCEQNLNHDAMYWYRQDPGQGLRLIYYSQIVNDFQKGDIAEGYSVSREKKESFPLTVTSAQKNPTAFYLCASSIIHHSNQPQHFGDGTRLSIL.